This passage covers 9 T cell receptor beta chains from one sample sequenced in a study of blood T cell repertoires in COVID-19. The method was immunoSEQ multiplex PCR; TCRdb's version includes in-frame clones alone and lacks a portion of them. The sample consists of approximately 110,000 clones, over 75% of them appearing once. Material for sequencing was peripheral blood. These receptors came from a man aged 45 to 65 with acute or convalescent COVID-19.

The chain combines TRBV30 with TRBJ1-5; D might be TRBD1 (5 bases). Germline V CDR1 and CDR2: GTSNPN, SVGIG (reference sequence). The CDR3 is 14 amino acids. V lost 1 base and J 5 bases, leaving 12 bases between the germline ends. CDR3 DNA sequence: TGTGCCTGGAGTGGTGGAGGGACCCATCAGCCCCAGCATTTT. As protein: CAWSGGGTHQPQHF.

This clone came up a few times. The chain carries TRBV10-3 and TRBJ2-5; D might be TRBD1 (6 bases). This CDR3 contains 16 residues. The germline V gene has CDR1 ENHRY and CDR2 SYGVKD. The V and J ends lost 0 bases and 2 bases respectively, with 13 bases between them. CDR3 nucleotides: TGTGCCATCAGTGAGTCGAACAGGGAGTTTCAAGAGACCCAGTACTTC. Translation: CAISESNREFQETQYF.

The V call is TRBV27, the J call TRBJ2-7, with D maybe TRBD1 (6 bases). CDR3 length equals 15 residues. Germline CDR1 reads MNHEY; CDR2 reads SMNVEV (reference sequence). Trimming removed 6 bases at V and 3 bases at J, with 18 bases between. CDR3 nucleotide sequence: TGTGCCAGCAGAAGCCGGGACACTGGATTCTACGAGCAGTACTTC. Translating gives CASRSRDTGFYEQYF.

This CDR3 reads CAISDSTKDYEQYF. In DNA form, the CDR3 reads TGTGCCATCAGTGATAGCACCAAGGACTACGAGCAGTACTTC. The rearrangement uses TRBV10-3 and TRBJ2-7, with unresolved D. The CDR3 loop spans 14 amino acids. The ends were cut back, 3 bases at V and 3 bases at J, with 12 bases in the middle. CDR1 is ENHRY, CDR2 SYGVKD, per germline.

The gene calls are TRBV2 and TRBJ1-2; 7 nucleotides agree with TRBD1. CDR1 is SNHLY, CDR2 FYNNEI, per germline. The CDR3 has 11 amino acids. V shed 5 bases, J shed 7 bases, and the junction held 1 base outside the gene matches. The CDR3 DNA sequence: TGTGCCAGCAGTACAGGGGTTGGCTACACCTTC. Translated: CASSTGVGYTF.

V is TRBV5-5 and J is TRBJ1-5; perhaps TRBD1 as D (5 bases). Germline loops: CDR1 SGHKS, CDR2 YYEKEE (reference sequence). V dropped 4 bases and J dropped 6 bases, with 17 bases sitting between them. The CDR3 length is 15 residues. CDR3 protein: CASSRQRLPPQPQHF. CDR3 bases: TGTGCCAGCAGCCGACAGAGGTTGCCTCCTCAGCCCCAGCATTTT.

The rearrangement joins TRBV2 to TRBJ1-1; D is perhaps TRBD1 (5 bases). This CDR3 spans 14 amino acids. The germline V and J ends were trimmed by 7 bases and 2 bases, with 14 bases remaining between them. Germline assignment: CDR1 SNHLY and CDR2 FYNNEI. This CDR3 is CASIGAETNTEAFF. In nucleotides, the CDR3 is TGTGCCAGCATAGGGGCGGAGACAAACACTGAAGCTTTCTTT.

The chain links TRBV7-8 to TRBJ1-6; the D is unclear. The CDR3 totals 18 residues. Germline V gene lookup returns CDR1 SGHVS and CDR2 FQNEAQ. V was shortened by 4 bases and J by 2 bases, with 18 bases between the two germline ends. The CDR3 nucleotides are TGTGCCAGCAGCTCAGCGAATTACACGGGAGCCTATAATTCACCCCTCCACTTT. Amino acid sequence: CASSSANYTGAYNSPLHF.

V gene TRBV27 combines with J gene TRBJ2-7; a weak D match, TRBD2 (6 bases). The CDR3 runs 15 residues. V lost 7 bases and J lost 3, with 19 bases in between. Germline assignment: CDR1 MNHEY and CDR2 SMNVEV (reference sequence). The DNA of the CDR3 is TGTGCCAGCAAAATTTTAGCGGACCTAGACTACGAGCAGTACTTC. It encodes CASKILADLDYEQYF.